The 5 T cell receptor beta chains listed next were all sequenced from one sample in a study of blood T cell repertoires in COVID-19. Produced via immunoSEQ multiplex PCR; TCRdb's table is partial and in-frame only. This sample carries about 160,000 clones, just over 85% of them seen once, and the ten largest clones take roughly 3.5%. Sequenced input: peripheral blood. The receptor source for this set is a man aged 65 to 85 with acute or convalescent COVID-19.

The V call is TRBV6-4, the J call TRBJ1-6; 7 bases line up with TRBD1. Trimming cost V 3 bases and J 13 bases; bases outside gene matches: 12. The CDR3 consists of 15 residues. Germline assignment: CDR1 MRHNA and CDR2 SNTAGT. The CDR3 protein is CASSEVAGGATPLHF. CDR3 DNA: TGTGCCAGCAGTGAAGTGGCAGGGGGTGCGACCCCCCTCCACTTT.

The chain recombines TRBV6-5 with TRBJ2-1, with 9 bases matching TRBD2. Trimming at V came to 2 bases and at J to 6 bases, leaving 5 bases not matched to a gene. Germline-derived CDR1 and CDR2 are MNHEY and SVGAGI. The CDR3 is made up of 15 amino acids. The CDR3 sequence is CASSYGLAGSNEQFF. CDR3 nucleotides: TGTGCCAGCAGTTACGGGCTAGCGGGAAGCAATGAGCAGTTCTTC.

The chain joins TRBV7-6 to TRBJ1-1, with D tentatively TRBD1 (6 bases). V was pared by 4 bases and J by 7 bases, with 19 bases between. The CDR3 is made up of 15 amino acids. The germline V gene encodes CDR1 SGHVS and CDR2 FNYEAQ. The DNA for the CDR3 is TGTGCCAGCAGCTCAAGTGGGGGGGCGCGGGGTGAAGCTTTCTTT. Encoded protein: CASSSSGGARGEAFF.

The chain combines TRBV19 with TRBJ2-1; TRBD2 matches 9 bases. The CDR3 extends over 16 amino acids. With V trimmed by 3 bases and J by 6 bases, 9 bases remained unmatched. Germline CDR1 is LNHDA and CDR2 is SQIVND (reference sequence). The CDR3 is CASSMYSGSFSNEQFF. CDR3 DNA sequence: TGTGCCAGTAGTATGTATAGCGGGAGTTTTAGCAATGAGCAGTTCTTC.

This rearrangement joins TRBV6-6 to TRBJ1-1; perhaps TRBD1 as D (5 bases). The CDR3 contains 15 residues. Trimming cost V 0 bases and J 1 base, with 9 bases left between them. In germline, CDR1 is MNHNY, CDR2 SVGAGI (reference sequence). This chain's CDR3 is CASSYSGTGNTEAFF. CDR3 sequence (DNA): TGTGCCAGCAGTTACTCCGGGACTGGGAACACTGAAGCTTTCTTT.